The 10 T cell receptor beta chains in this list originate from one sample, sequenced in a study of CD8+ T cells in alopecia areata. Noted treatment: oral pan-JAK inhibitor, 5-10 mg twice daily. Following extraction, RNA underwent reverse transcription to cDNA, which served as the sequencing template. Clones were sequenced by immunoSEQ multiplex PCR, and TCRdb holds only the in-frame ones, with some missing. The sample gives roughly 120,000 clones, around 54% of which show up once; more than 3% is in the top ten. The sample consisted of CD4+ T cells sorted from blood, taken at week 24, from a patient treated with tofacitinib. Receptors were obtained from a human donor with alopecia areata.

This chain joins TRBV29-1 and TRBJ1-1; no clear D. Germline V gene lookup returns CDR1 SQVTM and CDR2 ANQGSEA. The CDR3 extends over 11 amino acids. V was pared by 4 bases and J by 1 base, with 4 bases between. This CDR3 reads CSVAENTEAFF. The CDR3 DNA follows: TGCAGCGTTGCGGAGAACACTGAAGCTTTCTTT.

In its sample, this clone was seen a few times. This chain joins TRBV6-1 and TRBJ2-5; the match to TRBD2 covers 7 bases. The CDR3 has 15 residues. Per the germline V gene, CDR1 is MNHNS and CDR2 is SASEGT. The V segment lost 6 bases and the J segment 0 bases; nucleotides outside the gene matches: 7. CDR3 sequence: CASSRLTSYQETQYF. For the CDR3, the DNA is TGTGCCAGCAGCCGTCTGACTAGCTACCAAGAGACCCAGTACTTC.

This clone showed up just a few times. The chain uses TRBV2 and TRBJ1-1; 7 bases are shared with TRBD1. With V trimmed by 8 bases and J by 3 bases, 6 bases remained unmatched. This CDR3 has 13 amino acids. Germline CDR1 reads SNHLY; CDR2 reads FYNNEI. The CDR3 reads CASQGVGDTEAFF. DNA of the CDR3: TGTGCCAGCCAGGGGGTCGGGGACACTGAAGCTTTCTTT.

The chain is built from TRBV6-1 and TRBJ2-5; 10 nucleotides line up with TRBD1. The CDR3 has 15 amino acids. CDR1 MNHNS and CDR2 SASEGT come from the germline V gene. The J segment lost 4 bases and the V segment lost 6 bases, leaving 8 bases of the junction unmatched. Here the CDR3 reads CASSLGTGVTETQYF. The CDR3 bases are TGTGCCAGCAGCCTGGGGACAGGGGTGACAGAGACCCAGTACTTC.

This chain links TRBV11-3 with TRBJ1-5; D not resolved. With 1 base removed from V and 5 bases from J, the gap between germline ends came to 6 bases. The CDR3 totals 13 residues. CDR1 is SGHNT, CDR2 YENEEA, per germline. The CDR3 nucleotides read TGTGCCAGCAGCTTAGGGGTGGATCAGCCCCAGCATTTT. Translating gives CASSLGVDQPQHF.

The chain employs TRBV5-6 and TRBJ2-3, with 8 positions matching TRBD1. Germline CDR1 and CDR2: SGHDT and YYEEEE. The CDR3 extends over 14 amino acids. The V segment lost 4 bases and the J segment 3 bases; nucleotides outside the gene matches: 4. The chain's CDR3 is CASSGRGLTDTQYF. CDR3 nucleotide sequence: TGTGCCAGCAGCGGCAGGGGGCTGACAGATACGCAGTATTTT.

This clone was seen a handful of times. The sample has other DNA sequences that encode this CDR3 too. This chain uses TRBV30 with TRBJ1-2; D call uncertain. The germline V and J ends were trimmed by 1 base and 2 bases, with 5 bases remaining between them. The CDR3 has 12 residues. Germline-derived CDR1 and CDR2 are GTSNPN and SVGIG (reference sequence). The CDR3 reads CAWSAGNYGYTF. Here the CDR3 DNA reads TGTGCCTGGAGTGCCGGGAACTATGGCTACACCTTC.

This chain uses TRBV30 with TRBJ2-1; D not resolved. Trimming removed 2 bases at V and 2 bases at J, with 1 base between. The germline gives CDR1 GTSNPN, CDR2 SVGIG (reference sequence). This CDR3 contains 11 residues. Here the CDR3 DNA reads TGTGCCTGGAGTCCCTACAATGAGCAGTTCTTC. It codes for CAWSPYNEQFF. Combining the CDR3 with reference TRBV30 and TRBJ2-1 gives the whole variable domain SQTIHQWPATLVQPVGSPLSLECTVEGTSNPNLYWYRQAAGRGLQLLFYSVGIGQISSEVPQNLSASRPQDRQFILSSKKLLLSDSGFYLCAWSPYNEQFFGPGTRLTVL.

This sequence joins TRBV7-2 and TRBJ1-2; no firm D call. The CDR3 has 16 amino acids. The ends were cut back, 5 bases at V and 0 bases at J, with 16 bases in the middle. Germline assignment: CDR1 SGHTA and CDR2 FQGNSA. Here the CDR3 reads CASSRRPGSPNYGYTF. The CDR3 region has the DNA TGTGCCAGCAGCCGTAGGCCCGGGTCCCCTAACTATGGCTACACCTTC.

The CDR3 spells CASSRTGKQETQYF. For the CDR3, the DNA is TGCGCCAGCAGCCGGACAGGGAAACAAGAGACCCAGTACTTC. The chain has TRBV5-1 and TRBJ2-5, with 8 bases matching TRBD1. The germline V gene has CDR1 SGHRS and CDR2 YFSETQ. The J segment lost 2 bases and the V segment lost 4 bases, leaving 4 bases of the junction unmatched. CDR3 length equals 14 residues.